Listed below are T cell receptor beta chains from one sample, sequenced in a study of CD8 T cells in ankylosing spondylitis. TCRdb reprocessed the 5' RACE reads with MiXCR, giving one entry per CDR3 protein. The repertoire consists of fewer than 400,000 distinct CDR3 sequences, with about 15% occurring once and the leading ten covering about 1%. Material: blood, either unsorted or a sorted T cell fraction (not recorded which). The receptor set was obtained from a male donor with ankylosing spondylitis or in good health (not recorded which). CDR3s include the opening cysteine and the closing phenylalanine or tryptophan. D genes are given only for firm matches. Size is omitted from some rows. Given values are once, few, many or a class for expanded clones.

>TRBJ2-7|TRBV27|few|.
TGTGCCAGCAGTTCGAGGACAGCGGTGGTGGAGCAGTACTTC
CASSSRTAVVEQYF
>TRBJ2-1|TRBV3-1|.|TRBD2
TGTGCCAGCAGCAGGGGAATAGCGGGGGGACAAGAGCAGTTCTTC
CASSRGIAGGQEQFF
>TRBJ2-1|TRBV11-2|many|TRBD2
TGTGCCAGCAGCTTAGTGGGTAGCGGGGGTTACAATGAGCAGTTCTTC
CASSLVGSGGYNEQFF
>TRBJ1-6|TRBV6-5|.|.
TGTGCCAGCAGTTACTCGGGGCAGACGAATTCACCCCTCCACTTT
CASSYSGQTNSPLHF
>TRBJ1-1|TRBV20-1|.|.
TGCAGTTCCCCCTCGGGGAGTGAAGCTTTCTTT
CSSPSGSEAFF
>TRBJ2-7|TRBV2|few|TRBD1
TGTGCCACCGGGACAGGTCTTCACGAGCAGTACTTC
CATGTGLHEQYF
>TRBJ1-2|TRBV12-3/TRBV12-4|.|.
TGTGCCAGCAGTTTACGCGGGACTGGCTATGGCTACACCTTC
CASSLRGTGYGYTF
>TRBJ2-7|TRBV18|few|.
TGTGCCAGCTCACCACCGCTGGACAGTTACTACGAGCAGTACTTC
CASSPPLDSYYEQYF
>TRBJ2-5|TRBV9|.|TRBD2
TGTGCCAGCAGCTGGACTAGCGGGAGGGCCGGGGAGACCCAGTACTTC
CASSWTSGRAGETQYF
>TRBJ2-5|TRBV27|few|.
TGTGCCAGCAGTTTAGGCAGGAATTTGGGAGAGACCCAGTACTTC
CASSLGRNLGETQYF
>TRBJ1-2|TRBV27|few|TRBD1
TGTGCCAGCAGTCCCCGGGACAGGGCGTATGGCTACACCTTC
CASSPRDRAYGYTF
>TRBJ2-1|TRBV29-1|.|TRBD2
TGCAGCGGGGGGGGGAGCGGGAACTCCTACAATGAGCAGTTCTTC
CSGGGSGNSYNEQFF
>TRBJ1-1|TRBV5-1|few|.
TGCGCCAGCAGCTTGGGGTCCTCCACTGAAGCTTTCTTT
CASSLGSSTEAFF
>TRBJ2-2|TRBV5-1|.|TRBD2
TGCGCCAGCAGCTGGGGGACTAGCGTGGACACCGGGGAGCTGTTTTTT
CASSWGTSVDTGELFF
>TRBJ1-1|TRBV20-1|.|.
TGCAGTGCAGGGGGGGTAACTGAAGCTTTCTTT
CSAGGVTEAFF
>TRBJ1-2|TRBV12-3/TRBV12-4|many|.
TGTGCCAGCACCACTCTTTCAGGGCTCTATGGCTACACCTTC
CASTTLSGLYGYTF
>TRBJ2-1|TRBV5-5|.|TRBD2
TGTGCCAGCAGCTTTAGAACGGGAGGGCCCAATGAGCAGTTCTTC
CASSFRTGGPNEQFF
>TRBJ1-5|TRBV2|.|.
TGTGCCAGCAGTGAAAAAAGGACAACTGATCAGCCCCAGCATTTT
CASSEKRTTDQPQHF
>TRBJ2-5|TRBV5-5|.|.
TGTGCCAGCAGCTTGTCGCCATCCCGAGGCCAAGAGACCCAGTACTTC
CASSLSPSRGQETQYF
>TRBJ2-7|TRBV7-2|.|TRBD1
TGTGCCAGCAGCATAGACAGGGGCTCCTACGAGCAGTACTTC
CASSIDRGSYEQYF
>TRBJ2-5|TRBV5-6|.|.
TGTGCCAGCAGCTTACCATTTCCCCAAGAGACCCAGTACTTC
CASSLPFPQETQYF
>TRBJ2-7|TRBV12-3/TRBV12-4|few|.
TGTGCCAGCAGTCGAGGCCTGACCTACGAGCAGTACTTC
CASSRGLTYEQYF
>TRBJ2-2|TRBV5-1|many|.
TGCGCCAGCAGCTTGGGCGGGACTAACACCGGGGAGCTGTTTTTT
CASSLGGTNTGELFF
>TRBJ2-2|TRBV5-1|.|TRBD2
TGCGCCAGCAGCAAACTACTAGCGGGGGCGAACACCGGGGAGCTGTTTTTT
CASSKLLAGANTGELFF
>TRBJ2-6|TRBV2|few|.
TGTGCCAGCGGGGAAGGCAACGTCCTGACTTTC
CASGEGNVLTF
>TRBJ2-5|TRBV4-1|few|.
TGCGCCAGCAGCCCCGCCGGGACTCTCCAAGAGACCCAGTACTTC
CASSPAGTLQETQYF
>TRBJ2-2|TRBV20-1|few|TRBD2
TGCAGTGCCGAACTAGCGGGAGGGCCATTTTCCACCGGGGAGCTGTTTTTT
CSAELAGGPFSTGELFF
>TRBJ1-6|TRBV20-1|.|.
TGCAGTGCTTCAGGACAATCCTCACCCCTCCACTTT
CSASGQSSPLHF
>TRBJ2-3|TRBV4-2|few|TRBD2
TGTGCCAGCAGCCAGGCCGGACTAGCGGGCACAGATACGCAGTATTTT
CASSQAGLAGTDTQYF
>TRBJ2-5|TRBV2|many|.
TGTGCCAGCAGTCGTGAGGCCTTGGAGACCCAGTACTTC
CASSREALETQYF
>TRBJ1-6|TRBV5-1|few|TRBD1
TGCGCCAGCAGCTTAACAGGGGAAGGACCCCTCCACTTT
CASSLTGEGPLHF